These 22 T cell receptor beta chains were sequenced from one sample in a study of CD8 T cells in ankylosing spondylitis. TCRdb called the 5' RACE reads again in MiXCR, with one record for every CDR3 protein. The sample holds 300,000 to 350,000 distinct CDR3 sequences; about 14% are singletons and the top ten take 0.85% to 1.4%. Sequenced: blood, either unsorted or a sorted T cell fraction (not recorded which). These receptors came from a male donor with ankylosing spondylitis or in good health (not recorded which).

The V and J genes are TRBV20-1 and TRBJ1-6; tentatively, D is TRBD1 (5 bases). The CDR3 sequence is 12 residues long. CDR1 DFQATT and CDR2 SNEGSKA come from the germline V gene (reference sequence). V dropped 6 bases and J dropped 9 bases, with 12 bases sitting between them. The CDR3 region has the DNA TGCAGTGCCGGGACTTCAGGTTCACCCCTCCACTTT. It is translated as CSAGTSGSPLHF.

The chain uses TRBV18 and TRBJ2-1; D not resolved. Trimming shortened V by 3 bases and J by 7 bases, and 7 bases separated the two germline ends. The CDR3 has 12 amino acids. In germline, CDR1 is KGHSH, CDR2 LQKENI. This chain's CDR3 is CASSPTENEQFF. CDR3 in DNA: TGTGCCAGCTCACCTACAGAGAATGAGCAGTTCTTC. Variable domain in full (rest from reference TRBV18 and TRBJ2-1): NAGVMQNPRHLVRRRGQEARLRCSPMKGHSHVYWYRQLPEEGLKFMVYLQKENIIDESGMPKERFSAEFPKEGPSILRIQQVVRGDSAAYFCASSPTENEQFFGPGTRLTVL.

The chain's CDR3 is CSARKVSYEQYF. The CDR3 DNA follows: TGCAGTGCTAGAAAAGTCTCCTACGAGCAGTACTTC. The chain has TRBV20-1 and TRBJ2-7; no definite D call. The CDR3 length is 12 residues. The germline V gene has CDR1 DFQATT and CDR2 SNEGSKA (reference sequence). V lost 2 bases to trimming and J lost 0 bases, with 5 bases between them.

This clonotype appeared many times. The V gene is TRBV12-3 or TRBV12-4, the J gene TRBJ2-2, with 7 positions matching TRBD2. Trimming cost V 2 bases and J 3 bases; bases outside gene matches: 6. CDR3 length equals 16 residues. CDR3 sequence: CASSLNLGGYTGELFF. The CDR3 DNA is TGTGCCAGCAGTTTAAATCTGGGAGGGTACACCGGGGAGCTGTTTTTT.

V usage is TRBV6-5 and J usage is TRBJ1-4; D is possibly TRBD1 (5 bases). CDR1 is MNHEY and CDR2 is SVGAGI in the germline V gene. Trimming removed 2 bases at V and 4 bases at J, with 8 bases between. The CDR3 is 14 residues long. The CDR3 spells CASSYGGGNEKLFF. The CDR3 coding sequence is TGTGCCAGCAGTTACGGGGGAGGTAATGAAAAACTGTTTTTT.

The V gene is TRBV12-3 or TRBV12-4, the J gene TRBJ2-3; either TRBD1 or TRBD2 may supply D (6 bases each). The CDR3 runs to 13 residues. The V end lost 6 bases, the J end lost 2 bases, and 9 bases lay between the germline ends. The CDR3 reads CASSGGFTDTQYF. The CDR3, as DNA: TGTGCCAGCAGCGGGGGCTTCACAGATACGCAGTATTTT.

This clonotype was detected many times. The CDR3 bases are TGTGCCAGCAGTCCACCAGCAGCTATGAACACTGAAGCTTTCTTT. Residues: CASSPPAAMNTEAFF. The V and J genes are TRBV12-3 or TRBV12-4 and TRBJ1-1; D is undetermined. This CDR3 has 15 amino acids. The ends were cut back, 5 bases at V and 0 bases at J, with 13 bases in the middle.

This clonotype was observed a few times. The gene calls are TRBV7-9 and TRBJ1-1; a weak D match, TRBD1 (5 bases). Germline CDR1 reads SEHNR; CDR2 reads FQNEAQ (reference sequence). This CDR3 is built from 16 residues. V gave up 5 bases and J gave up 6 bases, with 22 bases separating them. CDR3 residues: CASSPLGFRAAAEAFF. For the CDR3, the DNA is TGTGCCAGCAGCCCTTTGGGGTTCAGGGCGGCGGCTGAAGCTTTCTTT.

This clonotype was seen more than once but under ten times. The rearrangement uses TRBV5-1 and TRBJ1-2; maybe TRBD1 (5 bases). Germline lookup yields CDR1 SGHRS and CDR2 YFSETQ. V lost 4 bases, J lost 1 base, and 11 bases lay in between. This CDR3 has 14 residues. CDR3 amino acids: CASSQPGINYGYTF. CDR3 sequence (DNA): TGCGCCAGCAGCCAGCCAGGGATTAACTATGGCTACACCTTC.

The chain uses TRBV20-1 and TRBJ2-5; D possibly corresponds to TRBD1 (6 bases). Trimming removed 6 bases at V and 2 bases at J, with 19 bases between. Germline V lookup: CDR1 DFQATT, CDR2 SNEGSKA (reference sequence). The CDR3 length is 15 residues. The CDR3 region is CSALDSLKPQETQYF. Written as DNA, the CDR3 is TGCAGTGCCCTGGACAGTCTCAAACCTCAAGAGACCCAGTACTTC.

This sequence joins TRBV2 and TRBJ2-1; the match to TRBD1 covers 10 bases. The CDR3 sequence is 15 residues long. CDR1 and CDR2 (germline): SNHLY, FYNNEI. The junction had 4 bases not matched to a gene; V was cut back by 4 bases and J by 4 bases. This CDR3 reads CASSGDRGIYNEQFF. CDR3 nucleotides: TGTGCCAGCAGTGGGGACAGGGGTATTTACAATGAGCAGTTCTTC.

The sample holds one count of this clonotype. A much bigger clone sits one base away, suggesting this may be a read error. The chain has TRBV4-1 and TRBJ2-7; the match to TRBD2 covers 11 bases. This CDR3 has 16 residues. The germline CDR1 and CDR2 sequences are MGHRA and YSYEKL. The CDR3 coding sequence is TGCACCAGCAGCCCGGGGAGGGCTAGCGGGAGGAGGGAGCAGTACTTC. Translating gives CTSSPGRASGRREQYF.

This clonotype showed up many times. The rearrangement uses TRBV20-1 and TRBJ2-6, with TRBD2 as a possible D gene (5 bases). V shed 2 bases and J shed 0 bases, with 14 bases lying between them. Germline-derived CDR1 and CDR2 are DFQATT and SNEGSKA (reference sequence). The CDR3 has 17 residues. CDR3 coding DNA: TGCAGTGCTAGACACATGGAACGGGACTCTGGGGCCAACGTCCTGACTTTC. Protein: CSARHMERDSGANVLTF.

V and J are TRBV3-1 and TRBJ2-7; D ambiguous. The CDR3 has 14 amino acids. The germline V gene has CDR1 LGHDT and CDR2 YNNKEL (reference sequence). V dropped 4 bases and J dropped 2 bases, with 12 bases sitting between them. CDR3 amino acids: CASSPVRFAYEQYF. The DNA for the CDR3 is TGTGCCAGCAGCCCGGTAAGATTCGCCTACGAGCAGTACTTC.

This chain uses TRBV6-2 or TRBV6-3 with TRBJ2-3, with 12 bases identical to TRBD2. The CDR3 is 16 amino acids. Trimming took 8 bases from V and 3 from J; bases not matched to a gene: 9. The V gene's germline CDR1 is MNHEY and CDR2 SVGEGT. The CDR3 sequence: CASWGTGLAGTDTQYF. The CDR3 DNA follows: TGTGCCAGCTGGGGAACCGGACTAGCGGGGACAGATACGCAGTATTTT.

This clonotype was counted at least ten times. The CDR3, as DNA: TGTGCTAGTGGTTCCGGTATCCCGGTGCCTAATCAGCCCCAGCATTTT. As protein: CASGSGIPVPNQPQHF. V is TRBV12-5 and J is TRBJ1-5; D gene ambiguous. Germline V gene lookup returns CDR1 LGHNT and CDR2 FRNRAP. This CDR3 is 16 amino acids long. Trimming cost V 4 bases and J 4 bases, with 17 bases left between them.

The V and J genes are TRBV5-1 and TRBJ2-3, with 12 bases that match TRBD2. Germline V gene sequence: CDR1 SGHRS, CDR2 YFSETQ. This CDR3 contains 17 residues. Germline trimming cut 0 bases from V and 4 bases from J; bases unmatched to any gene: 6. CDR3 nucleotide sequence: TGCGCCAGCAGCTTGGGACCTAGCGGGGGGGCCTCAGATACGCAGTATTTT. It encodes CASSLGPSGGASDTQYF.

This chain connects TRBV20-1 to TRBJ2-3; TRBD2 might be the D (6 bases). Germline-derived CDR1 and CDR2 are DFQATT and SNEGSKA (reference sequence). Trimming took off 4 bases at V and 0 bases at J, with 14 bases between the two ends. This CDR3 spans 15 amino acids. DNA of the CDR3: TGCAGTGCTATACTCCCGGGACTTAGCACAGATACGCAGTATTTT. This codes for CSAILPGLSTDTQYF.

The chain combines TRBV7-6 with TRBJ2-2, with 9 bases matching TRBD1. This CDR3 is 15 amino acids long. V lost 3 bases, J lost 3 bases, and 2 bases stayed unmatched. Germline CDR1 is SGHVS and CDR2 is FNYEAQ. The DNA of the CDR3 is TGTGCCAGCAGCTTGGGGACAGGGCACACCGGGGAGCTGTTTTTT. As protein: CASSLGTGHTGELFF.

This clonotype was detected only a few times. This rearrangement joins TRBV5-1 to TRBJ2-1; D not certain. V dropped 3 bases and J dropped 7 bases, with 23 bases sitting between them. The V gene's germline CDR1 is SGHRS and CDR2 YFSETQ. The CDR3 length is 17 residues. The CDR3 DNA reads as TGCGCCAGCAGCTCGCTGGGAACCCGGAGCAATTCGAATGAGCAGTTCTTC. Amino acid sequence: CASSSLGTRSNSNEQFF.

This clonotype was counted many times. The chain uses TRBV5-1 and TRBJ2-1, with 12 bases fitting TRBD1. Germline V lookup: CDR1 SGHRS, CDR2 YFSETQ. The CDR3 loop spans 14 amino acids. V shed 4 bases and J 9 bases; nucleotides not matched to a gene: 5. The CDR3: CASSTGTGGFEQFF. In DNA, the CDR3 is TGCGCCAGCAGCACCGGGACAGGGGGCTTTGAGCAGTTCTTC.

The CDR3 sequence is CASSLWGVRYNEQFF. The CDR3 nucleotides are TGTGCCAGCAGCTTATGGGGAGTGCGGTACAATGAGCAGTTCTTC. V is TRBV7-2 and J is TRBJ2-1, with D possibly being TRBD2 (5 bases). The CDR3 totals 15 residues. Germline V gives CDR1 SGHTA, CDR2 FQGNSA. With 2 bases removed from V and 4 bases from J, the gap between germline ends came to 12 bases.